This entry lists 25 T cell receptor beta chains sequenced from one sample in a study of vaccination and CD4 T cells after COVID-19. No cognate antigen is known for these TCRs. Treatment defined: roughly 11-day PBMC culture with coronavirus spike peptide pools or control peptides (ViraFEST assay). Prior to the COVID-19 pandemic (2011-2018), the unexposed donor's CD4+ T cells were collected. The Oncomine TCR Beta short-read assay was applied to DNA of cultured CD4+ T cells. TCRdb analysed the PCR reads with MiXCR anew, one entry per CDR3 protein. Among some 7,000 distinct CDR3 sequences, 35% to 45% were seen once, and the ten largest hold about 30%. The specimen sequenced was CD4+ T cells from blood, cultured in vitro. Every receptor here comes from a human donor in good health.

The rearrangement joins TRBV5-6 to TRBJ2-1; TRBD1 matches 9 bases. The CDR3 length is 15 residues. V dropped 1 base and J dropped 15; count of bases not matched to a gene: 14. The germline V gene has CDR1 SGHDT and CDR2 YYEEEE. CDR3: CASSLRGQGARVGFF. CDR3 coding DNA: TGTGCCAGCAGCTTGCGGGGACAGGGAGCCCGAGTGGGGTTCTTC.

There are a few counts of this clonotype. This sequence joins TRBV27 and TRBJ2-2; the D gene is possibly TRBD1 (5 bases). V shed 2 bases and J shed 8 bases, with 9 bases lying between them. CDR3 length: 13 amino acids. Germline V gene lookup returns CDR1 MNHEY and CDR2 SMNVEV (reference sequence). CDR3 protein: CASSLQGWGELFF. In nucleotides, the CDR3 is TGTGCCAGCAGTTTACAGGGTTGGGGGGAGCTGTTTTTT.

The chain uses TRBV5-4 and TRBJ2-1; the D is unclear. Looked up from germline, CDR1 is SGHNT and CDR2 is YYREEE (reference sequence). Trimming stripped 0 bases from V and 2 bases from J, with 9 bases between. This CDR3 comprises 15 residues. Here the CDR3 DNA reads TGTGCCAGCAGCTTGGTCCAGTCAGCCTACAATGAGCAGTTCTTC. Amino acids: CASSLVQSAYNEQFF.

A few counts support this clonotype. V is TRBV19 and J is TRBJ1-6; 10 nucleotides agree with TRBD1. Per the germline V gene, CDR1 is LNHDA and CDR2 is SQIVND (reference sequence). J was trimmed by 4 bases and V by 5 bases; bases with no gene match: 5. The CDR3 consists of 16 residues. CDR3 sequence: CASSVGQGTYNSPLHF. For the CDR3, the DNA is TGTGCCAGTAGTGTGGGACAGGGGACTTATAATTCACCCCTCCACTTT.

This chain joins TRBV6-5 and TRBJ1-2, with a weak D call TRBD1 (5 bases). V lost 2 bases and J lost 8, with 12 bases in between. The CDR3 has 13 residues. Germline lookup yields CDR1 MNHEY and CDR2 SVGAGI. CDR3 bases: TGTGCCAGCAGTTACGGACACTCGCAGGGCTACACCTTC. It specifies CASSYGHSQGYTF.

The chain has TRBV7-9 and TRBJ1-5; no definite D call. CDR1 and CDR2 (germline): SEHNR, FQNEAQ (reference sequence). With 3 bases removed from V and 5 bases from J, the gap between germline ends came to 8 bases. The CDR3 contains 13 residues. The CDR3 is CASSLGWDQPQHF. DNA for the CDR3: TGTGCCAGCAGCTTGGGCTGGGATCAGCCCCAGCATTTT.

The chain combines TRBV28 with TRBJ1-1; unclear D gene. V lost 6 bases to trimming and J lost 4 bases, with 9 bases between them. The CDR3 loop spans 12 amino acids. Germline V gene data show CDR1 as MDHEN and CDR2 as SYDVKM. CDR3 region: CASRLVGTEAFF. The CDR3 DNA is TGTGCCAGCAGACTTGTGGGCACTGAAGCTTTCTTT.

This clonotype has more than one count but fewer than ten. The gene calls are TRBV10-3 and TRBJ2-7; D gene uncertain. This CDR3 has 12 amino acids. The V gene lost 8 bases and the J gene lost 0 bases, with 8 bases spanning the gap. Germline V gene lookup returns CDR1 ENHRY and CDR2 SYGVKD. CDR3 region: CAIGQSSYEQYF. The CDR3 DNA follows: TGTGCCATCGGCCAAAGCTCCTACGAGCAGTACTTC.

The genes are TRBV6-1 and TRBJ1-1; D is unclear. CDR3 length: 11 amino acids. V shed 6 bases and J shed 6 bases, with 8 bases lying between them. Germline values: CDR1 MNHNS, CDR2 SASEGT. The CDR3 loop reads CASRSSPEAFF. In DNA form, the CDR3 reads TGTGCCAGCAGGTCTAGTCCTGAAGCTTTCTTT.

This clonotype has just a few counts. The gene calls are TRBV2 and TRBJ2-5; TRBD2 aligns across 11 bases. With 10 bases clipped from V and 5 bases from J, the junction kept 9 bases outside the gene matches. This CDR3 comprises 14 residues. The germline V gene encodes CDR1 SNHLY and CDR2 FYNNEI. CDR3 region: CAIRLAGSGETQYF. In DNA, the CDR3 is TGTGCCATCCGACTAGCGGGGTCAGGGGAGACCCAGTACTTC.

The chain has TRBV20-1 and TRBJ2-2, with D possibly TRBD2 on 6 matching bases. V lost 3 bases to trimming and J lost 4 bases, with 12 bases between them. Germline V gives CDR1 DFQATT, CDR2 SNEGSKA (reference sequence). The length of the CDR3 is 14 residues. In DNA form, the CDR3 reads TGCAGTGCTAGTGGGGGGAGCTTCACCGGGGAGCTGTTTTTT. It specifies CSASGGSFTGELFF.

The chain carries TRBV2 and TRBJ1-1; D not certain. The CDR3 is made up of 12 amino acids. Germline-derived CDR1 and CDR2 are SNHLY and FYNNEI. Trimming removed 2 bases at V and 0 bases at J, with 1 base between. This chain's CDR3 is CASSELNTEAFF. CDR3 in DNA: TGTGCCAGCAGTGAACTGAACACTGAAGCTTTCTTT. Drawing the rest from reference TRBV2 and TRBJ1-1, the complete variable domain is EPEVTQTPSHQVTQMGQEVILRCVPISNHLYFYWYRQILGQKVEFLVSFYNNEISEKSEIFDDQFSVERPDGSNFTLKIRSTKLEDSAMYFCASSELNTEAFFGQGTRLTVV.

The chain recombines TRBV7-2 with TRBJ2-7; 8 nucleotides agree with TRBD2. The CDR3 length is 13 residues. Germline V gene sequence: CDR1 SGHTA, CDR2 FQGNSA. V trimming: 8 bases; J trimming: 3 bases; junction bases outside the gene matches: 6. CDR3 sequence reads: CASASSGFYEQYF. In DNA, the CDR3 is TGTGCCAGCGCGTCTAGCGGGTTCTACGAGCAGTACTTC.

The rearrangement joins TRBV20-1 to TRBJ2-7; 11 positions match TRBD1. With 5 bases clipped from V and 7 bases from J, the junction kept 19 bases outside the gene matches. Germline V CDR1 and CDR2: DFQATT, SNEGSKA (reference sequence). CDR3 length: 17 residues. CDR3 DNA sequence: TGCAGTGCTCCCCGGGGCTCACCGGGACAGGGGGATCGGGAGCAGTACTTC. It is translated as CSAPRGSPGQGDREQYF.

This chain links TRBV19 with TRBJ2-5; D might be TRBD1 (6 bases). Germline V CDR1 and CDR2: LNHDA, SQIVND (reference sequence). The CDR3 is 15 residues long. V was pared by 8 bases and J by 1 base, with 17 bases between. CDR3 protein: CASSRALGGQETQYF. The CDR3 bases are TGTGCCAGTTCGCGGGCCTTAGGGGGCCAAGAGACCCAGTACTTC.

The chain uses TRBV6-5 and TRBJ1-2, with unresolved D. V gave up 3 bases and J gave up 1 base, with 12 bases separating them. This CDR3 region has 15 residues. The germline V gene has CDR1 MNHEY and CDR2 SVGAGI. The CDR3 protein is CASSYLGKNNYGYTF. In DNA, the CDR3 is TGTGCCAGCAGTTATCTGGGGAAAAATAACTATGGCTACACCTTC.

This chain connects TRBV11-2 to TRBJ2-5; tentative D call: TRBD2 (5 bases). The CDR3 spans 13 residues. From germline, CDR1 is SGHAT and CDR2 FQNNGV. V was cut by 3 bases and J by 5 bases, with 10 bases left in between. The CDR3 DNA sequence: TGTGCCAGCAGCTTTGAGGGTTGGGAGACCCAGTACTTC. Encoded protein: CASSFEGWETQYF.

The chain is built from TRBV20-1 and TRBJ2-1; D is possibly TRBD2 (6 bases). Germline CDR1 is DFQATT and CDR2 is SNEGSKA (reference sequence). V lost 1 base to trimming and J lost 1 base, with 11 bases between them. This CDR3 comprises 15 residues. CDR3 DNA: TGCAGTGCTAGAGTGGTCGGGGGATCCTACAATGAGCAGTTCTTC. Translating it yields CSARVVGGSYNEQFF.

This chain joins TRBV7-6 and TRBJ2-7, with 10 bases identical to TRBD1. This CDR3 contains 13 residues. Per the germline V gene, CDR1 is SGHVS and CDR2 is FNYEAQ. Trimming at V came to 4 bases and at J to 3 bases, leaving 0 bases not matched to a gene. The CDR3 DNA reads TGTGCCAGCAGCTGGACAGGGGGCTACGAGCAGTACTTC. Protein: CASSWTGGYEQYF.

This rearrangement joins TRBV11-1 to TRBJ1-1, with 8 bases identical to TRBD1. The length of the CDR3 is 16 residues. Trimming took 1 base from V and 6 from J; bases not matched to a gene: 10. Germline CDR1 is SGHAT and CDR2 is FQDESV (reference sequence). The CDR3 sequence: CASSLDPGQGNAEAFF. The CDR3 region has the DNA TGTGCCAGCAGCTTAGACCCCGGACAGGGTAACGCTGAAGCTTTCTTT.

The rearrangement uses TRBV19 and TRBJ1-5, with D tentatively TRBD1 (5 bases). With 5 bases removed from V and 5 bases from J, the gap between germline ends came to 7 bases. The CDR3 is 12 residues long. The germline CDR1 and CDR2 sequences are LNHDA and SQIVND (reference sequence). CDR3 coding DNA: TGTGCCAGTAGTGCCAGGGATCAGCCCCAGCATTTT. It yields the protein CASSARDQPQHF.

This clonotype was seen a few times. The rearrangement joins TRBV10-2 to TRBJ1-5; D unclear. The V end was cut by 0 bases, the J end by 6 bases, with 9 bases between. Germline V gene sequence: CDR1 WSHSY, CDR2 SAAADI. This CDR3 contains 14 residues. The CDR3 region has the DNA TGCGCCAGCAGTGAGTCGACGGTTGGTCAGCCCCAGCATTTT. It yields the protein CASSESTVGQPQHF.

This chain links TRBV6-1 with TRBJ1-4; TRBD1 agrees at 10 bases. J lost 8 bases, V lost 5 bases, and 5 bases had no gene match. The CDR3 runs to 14 residues. Germline values: CDR1 MNHNS, CDR2 SASEGT. CDR3: CASSRDRGYEKLFF. CDR3 in DNA: TGTGCCAGCAGTAGGGACAGGGGATACGAAAAACTGTTTTTT.

This chain joins TRBV20-1 and TRBJ1-6; TRBD1 matches 7 bases. Unmatched junction bases numbered 5, after V lost 5 bases and J lost 7 bases. The CDR3 has 13 residues. The germline CDR1 and CDR2 sequences are DFQATT and SNEGSKA (reference sequence). For the CDR3, the DNA is TGCAGTGCTGCCGGGACAGAGAATTCACCCCTCCACTTT. Translation: CSAAGTENSPLHF.

This sequence joins TRBV6-1 and TRBJ1-2; D may be TRBD1 (6 bases). The germline V gene encodes CDR1 MNHNS and CDR2 SASEGT. The CDR3 contains 12 residues. Trimming shortened V by 6 bases and J by 8 bases, and 13 bases separated the two germline ends. CDR3 loop: CASRPGEFGYTF. CDR3 sequence (DNA): TGTGCCAGCAGACCAGGGGAATTCGGCTACACCTTC.